The 27 T cell receptor beta chains below were found in one sample sequenced in a study of blood T cell repertoires in COVID-19. Sequencing used immunoSEQ multiplex PCR; TCRdb keeps in-frame clones, though not all of them. The sample holds fewer than 40,000 clones, 70% to 90% seen once. Input material: peripheral blood. These receptors all come from a woman of 80 years or more with active or convalescent COVID-19.

The rearrangement uses TRBV7-2 and TRBJ1-6, with D possibly being TRBD1 (6 bases). Germline V gives CDR1 SGHTA, CDR2 FQGNSA. V gave up 6 bases and J gave up 7 bases, with 13 bases separating them. The CDR3 runs 14 residues. The CDR3 is CASRNRVGNSPLHF. The CDR3 region has the DNA TGTGCCAGCAGAAACAGGGTGGGCAATTCACCCCTCCACTTT. The full variable domain, in which reference TRBV7-2 and TRBJ1-6 provide the parts outside the CDR3, is GAGVSQSPSNKVTEKGKDVELRCDPISGHTALYWYRQSLGQGLEFLIYFQGNSAPDKSGLPSDRFSAERTGGSVSTLTIQRTQQEDSAVYLCASRNRVGNSPLHFGNGTRLTVT.

This chain connects TRBV19 to TRBJ2-2, with TRBD1 identical over 8 bases. This CDR3 contains 16 residues. Trimming at V came to 5 bases and at J to 4 bases, leaving 9 bases not matched to a gene. Germline CDR1 is LNHDA and CDR2 is SQIVND (reference sequence). CDR3 loop: CASSFPQGAPTGELFF. Here the CDR3 DNA reads TGTGCCAGTAGTTTCCCCCAGGGGGCGCCCACCGGGGAGCTGTTTTTT.

A few counts support this clone. The chain has TRBV10-3 and TRBJ2-5; D is possibly TRBD1 (5 bases). From germline, CDR1 is ENHRY and CDR2 SYGVKD. With 6 bases removed from V and 2 bases from J, the gap between germline ends came to 7 bases. The CDR3 is 12 residues long. The CDR3 DNA sequence: TGTGCCATCAGCCAGGGACAAGAGACCCAGTACTTC. This encodes CAISQGQETQYF.

The rearrangement links TRBV6-1 to TRBJ1-1; possible D gene TRBD1, 6 bases. CDR3 size: 14 residues. V was clipped by 2 bases and J by 5 bases, with 12 bases between them. The germline CDR1 and CDR2 sequences are MNHNS and SASEGT. CDR3 sequence reads: CASSESGGVTEAFF. The CDR3 DNA follows: TGTGCCAGCAGTGAATCGGGGGGCGTAACTGAAGCTTTCTTT.

J is TRBJ2-2 and V is TRBV5-1; possibly TRBD2 for D (5 bases). The CDR3 sequence is 13 residues long. The V gene's germline CDR1 is SGHRS and CDR2 YFSETQ. V was shortened by 4 bases and J by 4 bases, with 8 bases between the two germline ends. In DNA form, the CDR3 reads TGCGCCAGCAGCGTGGACTTCACCGGGGAGCTGTTTTTT. Translating gives CASSVDFTGELFF.

The rearrangement joins TRBV3-1 (or the pseudogene TRBV3-2) to TRBJ1-3, with D perhaps TRBD1 (6 bases). Germline-derived CDR1 and CDR2 are LGHDT and YNNKEL (reference sequence). This CDR3 spans 14 amino acids. The V and J ends lost 4 bases and 2 bases respectively, with 9 bases between them. The CDR3 sequence is CASSPRTAGNTIYF. DNA for the CDR3: TGTGCCAGCAGCCCGCGGACAGCTGGAAACACCATATATTTT.

The chain links TRBV20-1 to TRBJ2-7, with a possible D match to TRBD2 (6 bases). Germline V CDR1 and CDR2: DFQATT, SNEGSKA (reference sequence). The CDR3 is 15 amino acids. The ends were cut back, 3 bases at V and 0 bases at J, with 15 bases in the middle. Written as DNA, the CDR3 is TGCAGTGCTAGTGTTCGTCGGGGGACCTCCTACGAGCAGTACTTC. Protein sequence: CSASVRRGTSYEQYF.

This clone was seen a single time. V is TRBV2 and J is TRBJ1-1; 8 bases match TRBD1. CDR3 length: 17 residues. Germline V gene lookup returns CDR1 SNHLY and CDR2 FYNNEI. V was pared by 2 bases and J by 6 bases, with 14 bases of the junction left unmatched. The CDR3 nucleotides read TGTGCCAGCAGTGAAATCAGCCCCGGGACAGGAGGCGCTGAAGCTTTCTTT. Translation: CASSEISPGTGGAEAFF.

The chain joins TRBV30 to TRBJ2-7; no definite D call. V shed 5 bases and J shed 4 bases, with 18 bases lying between them. This CDR3 contains 14 residues. The germline CDR1 and CDR2 sequences are GTSNPN and SVGIG (reference sequence). The CDR3 loop reads CAWGPRLLLYEQYF. CDR3 DNA: TGTGCCTGGGGCCCTCGTCTTCTCCTATACGAGCAGTACTTC.

The chain joins TRBV5-1 to TRBJ2-6, with D unclear. Germline CDR1 reads SGHRS; CDR2 reads YFSETQ. The CDR3 runs to 14 residues. The V end was cut by 0 bases, the J end by 2 bases, with 3 bases between. CDR3: CASSLVAGANVLTF. Written as DNA, the CDR3 is TGCGCCAGCAGCTTGGTAGCTGGGGCCAACGTCCTGACTTTC. The variable domain in full, with the rest retrieved from reference TRBV5-1 and TRBJ2-6, is KAGVTQTPRYLIKTRGQQVTLSCSPISGHRSVSWYQQTPGQGLQFLFEYFSETQRNKGNFPGRFSGRQFSNSRSEMNVSTLELGDSALYLCASSLVAGANVLTFGAGSRLTVL.

The V and J genes are TRBV6-5 and TRBJ2-7; the match to TRBD1 covers 8 bases. V trimming: 2 bases; J trimming: 9 bases; junction bases outside the gene matches: 9. The germline CDR1 and CDR2 sequences are MNHEY and SVGAGI. The CDR3 has 14 residues. The CDR3 spells CASSYDLGQGVQYF. The CDR3 bases are TGTGCCAGCAGTTACGACCTCGGACAGGGTGTGCAGTACTTC.

In nucleotides, the CDR3 is TGCGCCAGCAGCCAAGACCATTGGACAGGGATCGAGGACACCATATATTTT. This encodes CASSQDHWTGIEDTIYF. The chain joins TRBV4-1 to TRBJ1-3, with TRBD1 matching over 8 bases. The J segment lost 8 bases and the V segment lost 0 bases, leaving 12 bases of the junction unmatched. Per the germline V gene, CDR1 is MGHRA and CDR2 is YSYEKL. CDR3 size: 17 residues.

In this sample, this clone turned up a few times. The CDR3 spells CASSPTDRDGYTF. CDR3 DNA sequence: TGCGCCAGCAGCCCAACGGACAGGGATGGCTACACCTTC. This chain uses TRBV5-1 with TRBJ1-2; 8 bases agree with TRBD1. CDR3 length: 13 amino acids. Germline CDR1 reads SGHRS; CDR2 reads YFSETQ. The V segment lost 4 bases and the J segment 6 bases; nucleotides outside the gene matches: 5.

This clone was counted once. DNA for the CDR3: TGCGCCAGCAGCTGGTCCGGGACTAGCACAGATACGCAGTATTTT. It is translated as CASSWSGTSTDTQYF. The V and J genes are TRBV5-1 and TRBJ2-3; tentatively, D is TRBD2 (6 bases). V was clipped by 3 bases and J by 0 bases, with 11 bases between them. Germline V gives CDR1 SGHRS, CDR2 YFSETQ. The CDR3 sequence is 15 residues long.

Notes on this clone: One end of the junction varies from germline; a read error may be responsible. J is TRBJ2-1 and V is TRBV5-3; 8 bases fit TRBD1. TRBV5-3 is flagged as an ORF with uncertain function. The CDR3 has 18 residues. The CDR3 is CARSLGPLTGDLSNGQFF. CDR3 sequence (DNA): TGTGCCAGAAGCTTGGGACCCTTGACAGGGGACTTATCGAATGGGCAGTTCTTC.

V gene TRBV7-9 combines with J gene TRBJ1-1; TRBD1 aligns across 7 bases. Germline CDR1 SEHNR, CDR2 FQNEAQ (reference sequence). The CDR3 spans 14 residues. V shed 7 bases and J 3 bases; nucleotides not matched to a gene: 8. DNA of the CDR3: TGTGCCAGCAACCGACCGACAGGGTACACTGAAGCTTTCTTT. Its protein product is CASNRPTGYTEAFF.

The V call is TRBV29-1, the J call TRBJ2-7; possibly TRBD1 for D (6 bases). Germline loops: CDR1 SQVTM, CDR2 ANQGSEA. The length of the CDR3 is 13 residues. Deletions cut 6 bases from V and 3 bases from J, with 15 bases between. CDR3 protein: CSVGTNRVYEQYF. CDR3 nucleotide sequence: TGCAGCGTCGGAACGAACAGGGTCTACGAGCAGTACTTC.

The chain uses TRBV21-1 and TRBJ2-5; the table gives TRBD1 as D, unverified against the DNA. TRBV21-1 is annotated as a pseudogene. CDR3 length equals 17 residues. CDR3 amino acids: CASSERGPAEFQETQYF. In nucleotides, the CDR3 is TGTGCCAGCAGCGAAAGGGGCCCCGCGGAGTTCCAAGAGACCCAGTACTTC.

The rearrangement uses TRBV5-1 and TRBJ2-2; D might be TRBD1 (5 bases). Germline assignment: CDR1 SGHRS and CDR2 YFSETQ. The V end was cut by 1 base, the J end by 1 base, with 8 bases between. The CDR3 spans 15 residues. The CDR3 reads CASSLPGQNTGELFF. The CDR3 coding sequence is TGCGCCAGCAGCTTGCCAGGGCAGAACACCGGGGAGCTGTTTTTT.

This clone was seen a single time. This rearrangement joins TRBV6-5 to TRBJ1-6; 10 bases are shared with TRBD1. CDR3 size: 16 residues. Unmatched junction bases numbered 7, after V lost 4 bases and J lost 7 bases. CDR1 is MNHEY, CDR2 SVGAGI, per germline. Here the CDR3 DNA reads TGTGCCAGCAGTTTAACCGTGGGACAGGGGAATTCACCCCTCCACTTT. It codes for CASSLTVGQGNSPLHF.

This chain connects TRBV4-1 to TRBJ2-3; 8 bases are a match to TRBD2. Germline-derived CDR1 and CDR2 are MGHRA and YSYEKL. The CDR3 has 17 amino acids. V was pared by 6 bases and J by 2 bases, with 13 bases of the junction left unmatched. CDR3 amino acids: CASSYAEALADTDTQYF. As DNA, the CDR3 is TGCGCCAGCAGTTACGCAGAGGCACTAGCGGACACAGATACGCAGTATTTT.

CDR3 amino acids: CASSFSQGSNSPLHF. DNA for the CDR3: TGCGCCAGCAGCTTCTCACAGGGGTCTAATTCACCCCTCCACTTT. This chain uses TRBV5-1 with TRBJ1-6, with 7 nucleotides matching TRBD1. Germline-derived CDR1 and CDR2 are SGHRS and YFSETQ. The CDR3 has 15 residues. With 2 bases clipped from V and 6 bases from J, the junction kept 5 bases outside the gene matches.

The chain has TRBV7-3 and TRBJ2-4; D might be TRBD2 (5 bases). V lost 0 bases, J lost 6 bases, and 12 bases lay in between. The CDR3 has 15 residues. Germline V gives CDR1 SGHTA, CDR2 FQGTGA. CDR3 bases: TGTGCCAGCAGCTTAACGAGTGAGGGTCGAAACATTCAGTACTTC. This codes for CASSLTSEGRNIQYF. Full variable domain (missing parts from reference TRBV7-3 and TRBJ2-4): GAGVSQTPSNKVTEKGKYVELRCDPISGHTALYWYRQSLGQGPEFLIYFQGTGAADDSGLPNDRFFAVRPEGSVSTLKIQRTERGDSAVYLCASSLTSEGRNIQYFGAGTRLSVL.

The CDR3 spells CASSLDPGGEQYF. DNA for the CDR3: TGTGCCAGCAGCTTGGACCCCGGTGGCGAGCAGTACTTC. The chain recombines TRBV5-6 with TRBJ2-7; D is unresolved. The CDR3 runs to 13 residues. V lost 0 bases and J lost 6, with 10 bases in between. Per the germline V gene, CDR1 is SGHDT and CDR2 is YYEEEE.

This rearrangement joins TRBV7-8 to TRBJ1-3, with D maybe TRBD1 (5 bases). The length of the CDR3 is 15 residues. Trimming removed 4 bases from V and 7 bases from J, with 17 bases in between. The germline gives CDR1 SGHVS, CDR2 FQNEAQ. The CDR3 loop is CASSYLPQGGNTIYF. The DNA of the CDR3 is TGTGCCAGCAGCTACTTACCCCAGGGAGGGAACACCATATATTTT.

The chain has TRBV29-1 and TRBJ2-5; 8 bases match TRBD1. Losses at the gene ends were 7 bases for V and 5 bases for J; bases not matched to a gene: 9. Germline V gene data show CDR1 as SQVTM and CDR2 as ANQGSEA. CDR3 length: 13 residues. CDR3 protein: CSAATGAGETQYF. The CDR3, as DNA: TGCAGCGCCGCGACAGGGGCCGGGGAGACCCAGTACTTC.

The chain links TRBV5-4 to TRBJ2-6; 8 positions match TRBD1. V shed 2 bases, J shed 3 bases, and the junction held 4 bases outside the gene matches. This CDR3 comprises 16 residues. Germline V gives CDR1 SGHNT, CDR2 YYREEE (reference sequence). The CDR3 DNA reads TGTGCCAGCAGCTTTTCAGGGGGCAGTGGGGCCAACGTCCTGACTTTC. It yields the protein CASSFSGGSGANVLTF.